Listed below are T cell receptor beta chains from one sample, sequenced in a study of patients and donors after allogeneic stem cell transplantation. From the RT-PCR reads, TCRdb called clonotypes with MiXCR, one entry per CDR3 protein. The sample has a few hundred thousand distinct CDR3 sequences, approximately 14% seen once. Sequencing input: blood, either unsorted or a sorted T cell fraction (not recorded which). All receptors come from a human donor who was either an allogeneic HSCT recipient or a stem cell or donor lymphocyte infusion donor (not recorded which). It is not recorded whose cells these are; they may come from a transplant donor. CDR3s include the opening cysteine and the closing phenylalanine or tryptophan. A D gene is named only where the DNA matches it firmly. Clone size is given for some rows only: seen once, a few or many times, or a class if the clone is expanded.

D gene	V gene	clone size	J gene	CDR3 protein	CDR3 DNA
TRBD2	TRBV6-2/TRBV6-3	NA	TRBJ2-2	CASSYSIGRDTGELFF	TGTGCCAGCAGTTACTCGATCGGGAGGGACACCGGGGAGCTGTTTTTT
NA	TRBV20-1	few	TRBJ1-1	CSASPGETEAFF	TGCAGTGCTTCCCCGGGTGAGACTGAAGCTTTCTTT
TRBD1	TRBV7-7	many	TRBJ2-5	CASSPPMGTGGQETQYF	TGTGCCAGCAGCCCCCCCATGGGGACAGGGGGACAAGAGACCCAGTACTTC
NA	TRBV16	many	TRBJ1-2	CASSQYRAAGYTF	TGTGCCAGCAGCCAATACAGAGCAGCCGGCTACACCTTC
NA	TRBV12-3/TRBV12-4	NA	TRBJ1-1	CASSWAGGRLSTEAFF	TGTGCCAGCAGTTGGGCGGGGGGCAGGCTTAGCACTGAAGCTTTCTTT
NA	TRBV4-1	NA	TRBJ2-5	CASSQVSQGLPVEETQYF	TGCGCCAGCAGCCAAGTTTCCCAGGGACTCCCAGTGGAGGAGACCCAGTACTTC
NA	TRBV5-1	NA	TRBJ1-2	CASSLETDESYGYTF	TGCGCCAGCAGCTTAGAGACGGACGAGAGCTATGGCTACACCTTC
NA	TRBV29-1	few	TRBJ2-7	CSVVPGGGEQYF	TGCAGCGTTGTGCCAGGAGGGGGGGAGCAGTACTTC
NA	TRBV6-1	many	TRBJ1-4	CASSRGGKGSEKLFF	TGTGCCAGCAGCCGTGGGGGCAAGGGAAGCGAAAAACTGTTTTTT
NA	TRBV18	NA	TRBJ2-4	CASSPQGSQNIQYF	TGTGCCAGCTCACCGCAGGGGTCCCAAAACATTCAGTACTTC
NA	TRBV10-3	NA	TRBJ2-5	CAISEQRPGETQYF	TGTGCCATCAGTGAGCAGAGGCCAGGCGAGACCCAGTACTTC
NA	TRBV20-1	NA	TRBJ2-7	CSARDPARLSYEQYF	TGCAGTGCTAGAGATCCCGCGCGCCTCTCCTACGAGCAGTACTTC
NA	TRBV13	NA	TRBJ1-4	CASSLGGRLRSTNEKLFF	TGTGCCAGCAGCTTAGGGGGACGATTACGTTCAACTAATGAAAAACTGTTTTTT
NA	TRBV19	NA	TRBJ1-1	CASSRGSEAFF	TGTGCCAGTAGTCGGGGCAGCGAAGCTTTCTTT
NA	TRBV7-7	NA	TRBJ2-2	CASSPARRNTGELFF	TGTGCTAGCAGCCCAGCCCGACGGAACACCGGGGAGCTGTTTTTT
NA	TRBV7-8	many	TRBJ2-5	CASSLVGSGPKETQYF	TGTGCCAGCAGCTTAGTGGGGTCGGGACCTAAAGAGACCCAGTACTTC
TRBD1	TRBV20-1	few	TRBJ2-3	CSARKFGQGADTQYF	TGCAGTGCTAGAAAATTCGGACAGGGGGCAGATACGCAGTATTTT
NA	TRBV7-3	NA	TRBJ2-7	CASSWDNSYEQYF	TGTGCCAGCAGCTGGGACAATTCCTACGAGCAGTACTTC
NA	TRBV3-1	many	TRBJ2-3	CASSQVRGAWYTQYF	TGTGCCAGCAGCCAAGTTCGGGGGGCTTGGTATACGCAGTATTTT
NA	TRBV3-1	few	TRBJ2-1	CASSQNSMPEQFF	TGTGCCAGCAGCCAAAATAGCATGCCCGAGCAGTTCTTC
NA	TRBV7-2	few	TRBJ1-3	CASSPTRQTPSGNTIYF	TGTGCCAGCAGCCCTACCCGACAGACCCCCTCTGGAAACACCATATATTTT
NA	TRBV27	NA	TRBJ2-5	CASSFRTGLRVAQYF	TGTGCCAGCAGTTTCCGGACCGGGCTCCGGGTGGCCCAGTACTTC
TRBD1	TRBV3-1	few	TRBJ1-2	CASSPPAGTGDGYTF	TGTGCCAGCAGCCCCCCAGCCGGGACAGGAGATGGCTACACCTTC
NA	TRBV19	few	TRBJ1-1	CASSNGLSMNTEAFF	TGTGCCAGTTCAAACGGACTGAGCATGAACACTGAAGCTTTCTTT
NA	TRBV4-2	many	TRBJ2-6	CASSQAGSGANVLTF	TGTGCCAGCAGCCAAGCTGGGAGTGGGGCCAACGTCCTGACTTTC
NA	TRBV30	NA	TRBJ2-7	CAWSVSGYEQYF	TGTGCCTGGAGTGTATCGGGGTACGAGCAGTACTTC
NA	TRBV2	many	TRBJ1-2	CASIPETGAGYTF	TGTGCCAGCATCCCTGAAACAGGCGCTGGCTACACCTTC
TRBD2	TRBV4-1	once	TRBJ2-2	CASSLRLAGENTGELFF	TGCGCCAGCAGCCTACGACTAGCGGGAGAAAACACCGGGGAGCTGTTTTTT
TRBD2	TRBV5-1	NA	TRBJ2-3	CASRPSGRTSTDTQYF	TGCGCCAGCAGGCCTAGCGGGCGCACTAGCACAGATACGCAGTATTTT
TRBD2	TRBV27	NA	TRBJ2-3	CASRGGLRDTQYF	TGTGCCAGCCGGGGGGGGCTAAGGGATACGCAGTATTTT
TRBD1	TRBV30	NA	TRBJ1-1	CAWRPAGGGNPEAFF	TGTGCCTGGAGGCCAGCAGGGGGAGGTAACCCTGAAGCTTTCTTT
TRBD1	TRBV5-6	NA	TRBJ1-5	CASSRRTGGAGNQPQHF	TGTGCCAGCAGCAGGAGGACAGGGGGCGCGGGCAATCAGCCCCAGCATTTT